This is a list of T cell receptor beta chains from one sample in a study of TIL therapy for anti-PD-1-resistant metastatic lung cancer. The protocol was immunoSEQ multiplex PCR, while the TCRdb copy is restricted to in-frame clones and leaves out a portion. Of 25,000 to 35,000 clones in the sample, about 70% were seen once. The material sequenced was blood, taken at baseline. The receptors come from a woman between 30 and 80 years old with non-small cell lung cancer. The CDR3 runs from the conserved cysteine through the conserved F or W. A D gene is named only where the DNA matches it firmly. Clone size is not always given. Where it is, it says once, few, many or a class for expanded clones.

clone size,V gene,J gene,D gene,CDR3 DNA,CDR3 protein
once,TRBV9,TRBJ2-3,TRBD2,TGTGCCAGCAGCGTAGCTCGGGGGAGGGCCGCCAGCTTTGGAGATACGCAGTATTTT,CASSVARGRAASFGDTQYF
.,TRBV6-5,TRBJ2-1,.,TGTGCCAGCAGTTTCACTAGCTCCCAGAGGGGTGAGCAGTTCTTC,CASSFTSSQRGEQFF
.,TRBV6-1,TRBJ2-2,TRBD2,TGTGCCAGCAGTGACTTAGCGGGAGTGGGCACCGGGGAGCTGTTTTTT,CASSDLAGVGTGELFF
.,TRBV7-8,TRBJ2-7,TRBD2,TGTGCCAGCAGCTTAGCCCCGGGAGGGGGCTACGAGCAGTACTTC,CASSLAPGGGYEQYF
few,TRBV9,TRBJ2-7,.,TGTGCCAGCAGCGCAAACCCGACAGACGAGCAGTACTTC,CASSANPTDEQYF
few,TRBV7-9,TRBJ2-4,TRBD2,TGTGCCAGCAGCTTAGGAGCTAGCGGGAGAGAAAACATTCAGTACTTC,CASSLGASGRENIQYF
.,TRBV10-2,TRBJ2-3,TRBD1,TGCGCCACGCGGAATGGGGTACAGGGGTGGGATACGCAGTATTTT,CATRNGVQGWDTQYF
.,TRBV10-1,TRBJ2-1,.,TGCGCCAGCAGTGGTCAGCCCACTGCCAATGAGCAGTTCTTC,CASSGQPTANEQFF
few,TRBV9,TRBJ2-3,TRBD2,TGTGCCAGCAGCGCTGTAGTGGGAGGGATCACAGATACGCAGTATTTT,CASSAVVGGITDTQYF
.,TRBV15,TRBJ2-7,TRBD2,TGTGCCACCAGCAGAGATCGGACTAGCGGGGGATACGAGCAGTACTTC,CATSRDRTSGGYEQYF
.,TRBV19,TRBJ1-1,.,TGTGCCAGTAGTATAGGCTCGGGACGAGGGAGCACTGAAGCTTTCTTT,CASSIGSGRGSTEAFF
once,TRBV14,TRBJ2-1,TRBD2,TGTGCCAGCAGCCTAACTAGCGGGACCTACAATGAGCAGTTCTTC,CASSLTSGTYNEQFF
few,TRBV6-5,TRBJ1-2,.,TGTGCCAGCAGTCCGACTCATAGGGATGGCTACACCTTC,CASSPTHRDGYTF
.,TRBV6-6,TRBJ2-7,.,TGTGCCAGCAGTTACCAGGACTACCACTACGAGCAGTACTTC,CASSYQDYHYEQYF
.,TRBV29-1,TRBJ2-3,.,TGCAGCGTTCAGATAGATACGCAGTATTTT,CSVQIDTQYF
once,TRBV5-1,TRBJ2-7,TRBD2,TGCGCCAGCAGCTTGGGAACTAGCGGACCCTCCTACGAGCAGTACTTC,CASSLGTSGPSYEQYF
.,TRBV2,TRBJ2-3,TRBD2,TGTGCCAGCAGCCCCGGGACTAGCGGCACAGATACGCAGTATTTT,CASSPGTSGTDTQYF
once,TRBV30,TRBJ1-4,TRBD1,TGTGCCTGGAACAGGGGCCGTGCAACTAATGAAAAACTGTTTTTT,CAWNRGRATNEKLFF
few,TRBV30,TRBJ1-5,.,TGTGCCTGGAGCCCCCGCGTCAATCAGCCCCAGCATTTT,CAWSPRVNQPQHF
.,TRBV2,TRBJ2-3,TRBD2,TGTGCCAGCAGTGAAGTAGCGGGAGGTACACTTCTAGATACGCAGTATTTT,CASSEVAGGTLLDTQYF
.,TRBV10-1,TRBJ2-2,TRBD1,TGCGCCAGCAGTGGGGACAGGGCATCCGGGGAGCTGTTTTTT,CASSGDRASGELFF
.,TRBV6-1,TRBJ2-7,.,TGTGCCAGCAGTGATTTCAGGGCCAACGACGAGCAGTACTTC,CASSDFRANDEQYF
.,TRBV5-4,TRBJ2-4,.,TGTGCCAGCAGCTTGACCTTTGGGGGTGCCAAAAACATTCAGTACTTC,CASSLTFGGAKNIQYF
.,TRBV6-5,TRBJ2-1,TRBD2,TGTGCCAGCAGTTACTCGCAAGCGGGAGTAGGAGAGCAGTTCTTC,CASSYSQAGVGEQFF
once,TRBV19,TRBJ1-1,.,TGTGCCAGTAGATATCGGAGCACTGAAGCTTTCTTT,CASRYRSTEAFF